Each of the 8 T cell receptor beta chains below was sequenced from the same sample in a study of T cells after yellow fever vaccination (dated by TCRdb to the late 2010s). Library construction relied on 5' RACE. The reads were generated on an Illumina HiSeq 2500. Using fastp at Q25 and MiXCR, TCRdb reprocessed the public reads and kept productive beta chains. Rows with one shared CDR3 protein collapse into an entry with the most common genes and DNA. Counted in this sample were 300,000 to 400,000 distinct CDR3 sequences; roughly 8.6% of them appeared once. The ten largest clones capture approximately 18% of the sample. According to the study, the label for this sample's treatment or condition signals: live attenuated yellow fever vaccine strain. The starting material was PBMCs, obtained more than 35 days after the first yellow fever vaccination. These TCRs come from a man aged 18 to 35 who received the YFV17D yellow fever vaccine.

This clonotype showed up just a few times. This sequence joins TRBV20-1 and TRBJ2-7; perhaps D is TRBD1 or TRBD2 (6 bases each). This CDR3 is 14 amino acids long. In germline, CDR1 is DFQATT, CDR2 SNEGSKA (reference sequence). Trimming left V 5 bases short and J 0 bases short, with 14 bases between. The CDR3 here is CSAQKGGGSYEQYV. The CDR3 coding sequence is TGCAGTGCTCAGAAGGGGGGAGGCTCCTACGAGCAGTACGTC.

This clonotype was seen a few times. This sequence joins TRBV5-6 and TRBJ2-5; 9 nucleotides agree with TRBD1. CDR3 length equals 15 residues. The germline gives CDR1 SGHDT, CDR2 YYEEEE. V shed 4 bases and J 5 bases; nucleotides not matched to a gene: 9. CDR3: CASSSGTGSRETQYF. DNA for the CDR3: TGTGCCAGCAGCAGCGGGACAGGGTCCCGGGAGACCCAGTACTTC.

A few counts support this clonotype. This sequence joins TRBV3-1 and TRBJ2-1; 10 bases are a match to TRBD1. CDR1 and CDR2 (germline): LGHDT, YNNKEL (reference sequence). With 3 bases clipped from V and 8 bases from J, the junction kept 10 bases outside the gene matches. The CDR3 runs 16 residues. The CDR3 is CASSHRPTGGWDEQFF. For the CDR3, the DNA is TGTGCCAGCAGCCATCGACCGACAGGGGGCTGGGATGAGCAGTTCTTC.

This clonotype has at least ten counts. V is TRBV19 and J is TRBJ1-2; D is uncertain. CDR1 is LNHDA and CDR2 is SQIVND in the germline V gene (reference sequence). The V and J ends lost 7 bases and 8 bases respectively, with 14 bases between them. The CDR3 runs to 12 residues. The CDR3 DNA sequence: TGTGCCAGTAAGAAGGGCGTGGAAGGCTACACCTTC. Its translation is CASKKGVEGYTF. Combining the CDR3 with reference TRBV19 and TRBJ1-2 gives the whole variable domain DGGITQSPKYLFRKEGQNVTLSCEQNLNHDAMYWYRQDPGQGLRLIYYSQIVNDFQKGDIAEGYSVSREKKESFPLTVTSAQKNPTAFYLCASKKGVEGYTFGSGTRLTVV.

This clonotype came up many times. This chain joins TRBV27 and TRBJ2-7; tentative D call: TRBD1 (6 bases). CDR3 length: 13 residues. CDR1 is MNHEY, CDR2 SMNVEV, per germline (reference sequence). Trimming cost V 2 bases and J 6 bases, with 11 bases left between them. This CDR3 reads CASSLNFRGEQYF. CDR3 in DNA: TGTGCCAGCAGTTTAAATTTCAGGGGCGAGCAGTACTTC.

This clonotype was seen only a few times. The chain uses TRBV4-1 and TRBJ2-1, with a weak D call TRBD1 (6 bases). Germline V gene data show CDR1 as MGHRA and CDR2 as YSYEKL. Trimming took off 3 bases at V and 3 bases at J, with 18 bases between the two ends. The CDR3 is made up of 17 amino acids. The CDR3 bases are TGCGCCAGCAGCCACCGGATCAGGGGAGAGGGCTACAATGAGCAGTTCTTC. Translating it yields CASSHRIRGEGYNEQFF.

This clonotype has ten or more counts. The V and J genes are TRBV6-2 or TRBV6-3 and TRBJ2-1; 10 nucleotides agree with TRBD2. In germline, CDR1 is MNHEY, CDR2 SVGEGT. The CDR3 consists of 16 residues. The V and J ends lost 6 bases and 2 bases, in that order; junction bases with no gene match: 7. The CDR3 nucleotides read TGTGCCAGCAGCGGAGCGGGGGGGGCCCCCTACAATGAGCAGTTCTTC. Amino acids: CASSGAGGAPYNEQFF.

The gene calls are TRBV12-2 and TRBJ1-1; the D segment call TRBD1 is taken from the table without a DNA check. TRBV12-2 is flagged as a pseudogene. The CDR3 totals 21 residues. DNA for the CDR3: TGTGCAAGTCGCTTAGAGGGAATCCGGACGGGGTCAGGGAGGATGAACACTGAAGCTTTCTTT. This encodes CASRLEGIRTGSGRMNTEAFF.